Listed below are T cell receptor beta chains from one sample, sequenced in a study of blood T cell repertoires in COVID-19. The table came from immunoSEQ multiplex PCR; TCRdb's copy has only in-frame clones and leaves some out. The repertoire holds about 70,000 clones, with 85% as singletons. Sequenced: peripheral blood. The receptor set was obtained from a woman aged 80 or over with active or convalescent COVID-19. CDR3s include the opening cysteine and the closing phenylalanine or tryptophan. D genes are given only for firm matches. Expanded clones get a size class; other rows say once, few or many, or leave the size out.

DNA: TGTGCCAGCAGCAAAGAAGGGACAGGGTCAGTAACTCTAGAGACCCAGTACTTC
CDR3: CASSKEGTGSVTLETQYF
V: TRBV21-1
size: -
D: -
J: TRBJ2-5

DNA: TGCGCCAGCAGTGAGGGGAGGGGGGCCCTTAACACTGAAGCTTTCTTT
CDR3: CASSEGRGALNTEAFF
V: TRBV10-2
size: -
D: -
J: TRBJ1-1

DNA: TGCGCCAGCAGCCAACCCTCAGCAGGACCGGGACAGGGATACTATGGCTACACCTTC
CDR3: CASSQPSAGPGQGYYGYTF
V: TRBV4-3
size: -
D: TRBD1
J: TRBJ1-2

DNA: TGCGCCAGCAGCGGACAGGGGGGGAGCTACGAGCAGTACTTC
CDR3: CASSGQGGSYEQYF
V: TRBV5-1
size: -
D: TRBD1
J: TRBJ2-7

DNA: TGTGCCACCGTGACAGGGGACAATCAGCCCCAGCATTTT
CDR3: CATVTGDNQPQHF
V: TRBV7-2
size: once
D: TRBD1
J: TRBJ1-5

DNA: TGCGCCAGCAGTGAGTCCGGGACAGGGAACACCGGGGAGCTGTTTTTT
CDR3: CASSESGTGNTGELFF
V: TRBV10-2
size: -
D: TRBD1
J: TRBJ2-2

DNA: TGCAGCGTTGGAACGGGACAGGCGGCGCTCCTCCACACAGATACGCAGTATTTT
CDR3: CSVGTGQAALLHTDTQYF
V: TRBV29-1
size: -
D: TRBD1
J: TRBJ2-3

DNA: TGCGCCAGCAGCTTGGCCGGACAGGGCAATCAGCCCCAGCATTTT
CDR3: CASSLAGQGNQPQHF
V: TRBV5-1
size: -
D: TRBD1
J: TRBJ1-5

DNA: TGCGCCAGCAGCCAAGGGGGCCTCGATGGCCGGGGCTACACCTTC
CDR3: CASSQGGLDGRGYTF
V: TRBV4-3
size: -
D: -
J: TRBJ1-2

DNA: TGCGCCAGCAGCCACTCCGCAGGTCTTAACACTGAAGCTTTCTTT
CDR3: CASSHSAGLNTEAFF
V: TRBV4-3
size: -
D: -
J: TRBJ1-1

DNA: TGTGCCAGCAGCTTAAAGGGGGCGGGGGAGCAGTACTTC
CDR3: CASSLKGAGEQYF
V: TRBV7-2
size: -
D: -
J: TRBJ2-7

DNA: TGTGCCTGGAGTGTCAACCCACTAGCGGTGGCCTACGAGCAGTACTTC
CDR3: CAWSVNPLAVAYEQYF
V: TRBV30
size: -
D: TRBD2
J: TRBJ2-7

DNA: TGTGCCAGCAGCTTACGAGCGGGGGGGCCCACTGAGCAGTTCTTC
CDR3: CASSLRAGGPTEQFF
V: TRBV7-2
size: once
D: TRBD2
J: TRBJ2-1

DNA: TGTGCCAGCTCACGCGTCCCGGGACAGGGGGCGCAGACCGGGGAGCTGTTTTTT
CDR3: CASSRVPGQGAQTGELFF
V: TRBV18
size: -
D: TRBD1
J: TRBJ2-2

DNA: TGTGCCAGCAGTCAGACGGGGGGAGAATACAATGAGCAGTTCTTC
CDR3: CASSQTGGEYNEQFF
V: TRBV7-6
size: once
D: TRBD2
J: TRBJ2-1

DNA: TGCGCCAGCAGCCAAGATATGGAGGGATATGGCTACACCTTC
CDR3: CASSQDMEGYGYTF
V: TRBV4-3
size: few
D: -
J: TRBJ1-2

DNA: TGCAGCGTTGACAGGGAACTCGGAGGCTACACCTTC
CDR3: CSVDRELGGYTF
V: TRBV29-1
size: -
D: -
J: TRBJ1-2

DNA: TGTGCCAGCAGTATTATGGTTGGAGGGGATCGGCATGGCTACACCTTC
CDR3: CASSIMVGGDRHGYTF
V: TRBV28
size: -
D: -
J: TRBJ1-2

DNA: TGTGCCAGCAGCCTAGGGACTAGCGGGGGAGGGAAGACCCAGTACTTC
CDR3: CASSLGTSGGGKTQYF
V: TRBV7-2
size: -
D: TRBD2
J: TRBJ2-5

DNA: TGTGCCAGCAGCTTGCCCCGTTCCAGTACGACTTTAAACTATGGCTACACCTTC
CDR3: CASSLPRSSTTLNYGYTF
V: TRBV5-4
size: -
D: -
J: TRBJ1-2

DNA: TGTGCTAGTGGTTTGGGACGTGAGGGGACTAGCCTACCGAGGGATACGCAGTATTTT
CDR3: CASGLGREGTSLPRDTQYF
V: TRBV12-5
size: -
D: TRBD2
J: TRBJ2-3

DNA: TGTGCCAGCAGCTTGTTCGTTACAGATACGCAGTATTTT
CDR3: CASSLFVTDTQYF
V: TRBV5-6
size: -
D: -
J: TRBJ2-3

DNA: TGCGCCAGCAGCCAAGATCTGCGGGGGGATTTCGCAGATACGCAGTATTTT
CDR3: CASSQDLRGDFADTQYF
V: TRBV4-3
size: once
D: TRBD2
J: TRBJ2-3

DNA: TGTGCCAGCAGTACAGGGGACGGGCCCTACAATGAGCAGTTCTTC
CDR3: CASSTGDGPYNEQFF
V: TRBV6-5
size: once
D: TRBD1
J: TRBJ2-1

DNA: TGCAGCGCCTACAGGGGTCCTGGCTACACCTTC
CDR3: CSAYRGPGYTF
V: TRBV29-1
size: -
D: TRBD1
J: TRBJ1-2

DNA: TGTGCCAGCCGACCGCGCCGGGGAGCTGTTTTT
CDR3: CASRPRRGAVF
V: TRBV6-5
size: once
D: -
J: TRBJ2-2

DNA: TGTGCCAGCAGTACTAGGGACAGGGGTGAAACTGAAGCTTTCTTT
CDR3: CASSTRDRGETEAFF
V: TRBV2
size: -
D: TRBD1
J: TRBJ1-1

DNA: TGTGCCAGCAGCGCGAGGATTCGCCCCAATTCACCCCTCCACTTT
CDR3: CASSARIRPNSPLHF
V: TRBV14
size: -
D: -
J: TRBJ1-6

DNA: TGTGCCAGCAGCTGGGGACAGGGGCAAAACACCGGGGAGCTGTTTTTT
CDR3: CASSWGQGQNTGELFF
V: TRBV5-4
size: few
D: TRBD1
J: TRBJ2-2

DNA: TGTGCCAGCAGTGAGGGGGGGCCGCCGTCGTTCTTTGGCTACACCTTC
CDR3: CASSEGGPPSFFGYTF
V: TRBV2
size: -
D: -
J: TRBJ1-2

DNA: TGTGCCAGCAGTTTAGTATCCGAGCAGTACTTC
CDR3: CASSLVSEQYF
V: TRBV28
size: -
D: -
J: TRBJ2-7

DNA: TGTGCCAGCAGCCGAGACCGACTGGCGGCGAGCGGCTACACCTTC
CDR3: CASSRDRLAASGYTF
V: TRBV14
size: -
D: -
J: TRBJ1-2

DNA: TGTGCCAGCAGCGGCAGGGGGCAGAGCTCCTATAATTCACCCCTCCACTTT
CDR3: CASSGRGQSSYNSPLHF
V: TRBV9
size: -
D: TRBD1
J: TRBJ1-6

DNA: TGTGCCAGCAGCTGGACAGCGAACACTGAAGCTTTCTTT
CDR3: CASSWTANTEAFF
V: TRBV9
size: -
D: -
J: TRBJ1-1

DNA: TGTGCCACCCTGTTCCCGGGGGGACGCAATGAGCAGTTCTTC
CDR3: CATLFPGGRNEQFF
V: TRBV19
size: -
D: TRBD2
J: TRBJ2-1

DNA: TGCGCCAGCAGGGAGGTAGCGGCTGGCCACAATGAGCAGTTCTTC
CDR3: CASREVAAGHNEQFF
V: TRBV10-1
size: -
D: -
J: TRBJ2-1

DNA: TGTGCCAGCAGCCCACGCAAGGCGGGGGGGGCGCAAGAGACCCAGTACTTC
CDR3: CASSPRKAGGAQETQYF
V: TRBV5-5
size: -
D: TRBD2
J: TRBJ2-5

DNA: TGTGCCAGCAGCTCCGGGACAGACTTCCACAATGAGCAGTTCTTC
CDR3: CASSSGTDFHNEQFF
V: TRBV6-5
size: -
D: TRBD1
J: TRBJ2-1

DNA: TGTGCCAGCAGCCCTAACCAGGGGACCGAGCAGTACTTC
CDR3: CASSPNQGTEQYF
V: TRBV13
size: few
D: -
J: TRBJ2-7

DNA: TGTGCCAGCAGCCTCCTGGCGTCCCCGGGGGAGACCCAGTACTTC
CDR3: CASSLLASPGETQYF
V: TRBV9
size: -
D: -
J: TRBJ2-5

DNA: TGTGCCAGCGGACAGGGCACGGGGTACTCTGGAAACACCATATATTTT
CDR3: CASGQGTGYSGNTIYF
V: TRBV2
size: -
D: TRBD1
J: TRBJ1-3

DNA: TGTGCCAGCAGCTTCGGGGGGGTCAATGAGCAGTTCTTC
CDR3: CASSFGGVNEQFF
V: TRBV11-2
size: -
D: TRBD2
J: TRBJ2-1

DNA: TGTGCCAGCAGCCAAATGAGCTCCTATAATTCACCCCTCCACTTT
CDR3: CASSQMSSYNSPLHF
V: TRBV14
size: -
D: -
J: TRBJ1-6

DNA: TGTGCCAGCAGCCAATCTTCTAGGGGGTACACCGGGGAGCTGTTTTTT
CDR3: CASSQSSRGYTGELFF
V: TRBV14
size: -
D: -
J: TRBJ2-2

DNA: TGCGCCAGCAGCCAAGACTTTCTGGGCGGGCGCTACGAGCAGTACTTC
CDR3: CASSQDFLGGRYEQYF
V: TRBV4-3
size: -
D: -
J: TRBJ2-7

DNA: TGTGCCAGCAGCTTGGGCCAGCTGGGCCATGGCTACACCTTC
CDR3: CASSLGQLGHGYTF
V: TRBV5-4
size: -
D: -
J: TRBJ1-2

DNA: TGTGCCAGCAGTCTACAGGGAAATAATGAAAAACTGTTTTTT
CDR3: CASSLQGNNEKLFF
V: TRBV28
size: few
D: -
J: TRBJ1-4

DNA: TGTGCCAGTGCTACTAGCGGTAGCACAGATACGCAGTATTTT
CDR3: CASATSGSTDTQYF
V: TRBV9
size: -
D: TRBD2
J: TRBJ2-3

DNA: TGTGCCAGCAGTTCTACAGGGGGTGGCAATCAGCCCCAGCATTTT
CDR3: CASSSTGGGNQPQHF
V: TRBV6-5
size: -
D: TRBD1
J: TRBJ1-5

DNA: TGTGCCAGCAGTTCTAGGGACTTCTATAATTCACCCCTCCACTTT
CDR3: CASSSRDFYNSPLHF
V: TRBV27
size: -
D: -
J: TRBJ1-6

DNA: TGTGCCAGCAGCTTGGAAACAGTTTATAGCAATCAGCCCCAGCATTTT
CDR3: CASSLETVYSNQPQHF
V: TRBV7-2
size: few
D: -
J: TRBJ1-5

DNA: TGCGCCAGCAGCTTCTCTCCACAGAGATATGGCTACACCTTC
CDR3: CASSFSPQRYGYTF
V: TRBV5-1
size: -
D: -
J: TRBJ1-2

DNA: TGCAGCGTTGGGACAGGGGACACTGAAGCTTTCTTT
CDR3: CSVGTGDTEAFF
V: TRBV29-1
size: -
D: TRBD1
J: TRBJ1-1